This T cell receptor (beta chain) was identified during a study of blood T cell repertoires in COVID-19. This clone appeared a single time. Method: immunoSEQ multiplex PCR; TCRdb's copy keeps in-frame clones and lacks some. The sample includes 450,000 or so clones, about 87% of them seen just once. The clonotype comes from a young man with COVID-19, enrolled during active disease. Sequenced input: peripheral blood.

The CDR3 DNA reads as TGTGCCTCCTCTAGCGGTAGATACACAGATACGCAGTATTTT. Translated: CASSSGRYTDTQYF. V is TRBV30 and J is TRBJ2-3, with 7 bases that match TRBD2. Germline V gives CDR1 GTSNPN, CDR2 SVGIG (reference sequence). This CDR3 is built from 14 residues. The V and J ends lost 7 bases and 2 bases, in that order; junction bases with no gene match: 9. The full variable domain, completed using reference TRBV30 and TRBJ2-3, is SQTIHQWPATLVQPVGSPLSLECTVEGTSNPNLYWYRQAAGRGLQLLFYSVGIGQISSEVPQNLSASRPQDRQFILSSKKLLLSDSGFYLCASSSGRYTDTQYFGPGTRLTVL.